The 5 T cell receptor beta chains below were found in one sample sequenced in a study of T cell clonotyping in hematopoietic cell transplantation. The method was immunoSEQ multiplex PCR; TCRdb's version includes in-frame clones alone and lacks a portion of them. The table has 8,500 to 14,000 clones, 92% seen once. The time point denotes: recipient sample about 28 days before transplant, after cytoreduction. Sequenced here: peripheral blood mononuclear cells, sampled before stem cell transplant. The receptors derive from a woman aged 35 to 49 with acute myeloid leukemia. Some clones in this sample may be carry-over from other donors' samples.

J is TRBJ1-1 and V is TRBV11-2, with D hard to call. V was shortened by 1 base and J by 6 bases, with 9 bases between the two germline ends. CDR3 length: 13 amino acids. Germline values: CDR1 SGHAT, CDR2 FQNNGV. CDR3 nucleotide sequence: TGTGCCAGCAGCTTAGGTGGGGTGGCTGAAGCTTTCTTT. The encoded protein is CASSLGGVAEAFF.

This chain uses TRBV7-7 with TRBJ2-2; 8 nucleotides agree with TRBD1. Germline assignment: CDR1 SSHAT and CDR2 FNYEAQ (reference sequence). The CDR3 covers 16 residues. With V trimmed by 5 bases and J by 0 bases, 5 bases remained unmatched. CDR3 bases: TGTGCCAGCAGCCCAGGACAGGGATCGAACACCGGGGAGCTGTTTTTT. Residues: CASSPGQGSNTGELFF.

The chain links TRBV30 to TRBJ1-2, with a weak D call TRBD1 (5 bases). V gave up 3 bases and J gave up 1 base, with 21 bases separating them. CDR3 length: 17 residues. Germline V gene data show CDR1 as GTSNPN and CDR2 as SVGIG (reference sequence). The CDR3 nucleotides are TGTGCCTGGAGGGTTGTTAGGGGCCATGCCTTTAACTATGGCTACACCTTC. This translates into CAWRVVRGHAFNYGYTF.

This chain links TRBV10-2 with TRBJ2-7, with a tentative D call TRBD1 (6 bases). Germline V CDR1 and CDR2: WSHSY, SAAADI. Trimming pared 4 bases from V and 1 base from J, leaving 11 bases between. The CDR3 contains 14 residues. In nucleotides, the CDR3 is TGCGCCAGCAGTGTCGACAGGCTGTCCTACGAGCAGTACTTC. It specifies CASSVDRLSYEQYF.

The chain employs TRBV5-1 and TRBJ1-4, with no clear D. V lost 5 bases, J lost 9 bases, and 14 bases lay in between. Germline V gene data show CDR1 as SGHRS and CDR2 as YFSETQ. The CDR3 has 13 residues. The DNA of the CDR3 is TGCGCCAGCAGGGTGGGTTCCCGGCAAAAACTGTTTTTT. Its protein product is CASRVGSRQKLFF.